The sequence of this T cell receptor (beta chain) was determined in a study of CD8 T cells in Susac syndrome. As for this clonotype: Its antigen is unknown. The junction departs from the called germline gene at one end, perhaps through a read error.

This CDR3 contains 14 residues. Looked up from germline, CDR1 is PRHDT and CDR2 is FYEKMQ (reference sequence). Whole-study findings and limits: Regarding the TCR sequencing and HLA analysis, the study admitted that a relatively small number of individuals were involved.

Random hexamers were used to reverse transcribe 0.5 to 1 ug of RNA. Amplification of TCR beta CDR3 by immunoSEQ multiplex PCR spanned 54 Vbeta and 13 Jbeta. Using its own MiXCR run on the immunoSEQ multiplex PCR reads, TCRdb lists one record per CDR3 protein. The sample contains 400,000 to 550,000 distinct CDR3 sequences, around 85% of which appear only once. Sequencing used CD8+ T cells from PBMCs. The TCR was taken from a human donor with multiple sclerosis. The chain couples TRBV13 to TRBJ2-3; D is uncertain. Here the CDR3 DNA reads TGTGCCAGCAGCGGGTCGGCAGCAACAGATACGCAGTTTTTT. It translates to CASSGSAATDTQFF.